This is a list of T cell receptor beta chains from one sample in a study of T cells after yellow fever vaccination. TCRdb analysed the 5' RACE reads with MiXCR anew, one entry per CDR3 protein. The data hold 100,000 to 150,000 distinct CDR3 sequences, with roughly 15% observed a single time. The sequenced sample was CD8+ T cells sorted from PBMCs, obtained 5 days after the yellow fever booster vaccination. The source is a man between 18 and 29 years old who received the YFV17D yellow fever vaccine. Both conserved end residues are part of each CDR3. Each record gives: V gene, J gene, D gene, clone size, CDR3 protein, CDR3 DNA. D genes are given only for firm matches. Size is stated for part of the rows, as once, few or many counts, or as a class when the clone is expanded.

v_call: TRBV6-2/TRBV6-3
j_call: TRBJ1-5
d_call: NA
clone_size: few
cdr3_aa: CASSFGSSNQPQHF
cdr3_nt: TGTGCCAGCAGTTTCGGGTCATCAAATCAGCCCCAGCATTTT

v_call: TRBV18
j_call: TRBJ2-3
d_call: TRBD1
clone_size: NA
cdr3_aa: CASSPTGAPTDTQYF
cdr3_nt: TGTGCCAGCTCACCCACAGGGGCCCCCACAGATACGCAGTATTTT

v_call: TRBV7-9
j_call: TRBJ1-2
d_call: TRBD1
clone_size: NA
cdr3_aa: CASSSAPGQGFGYTF
cdr3_nt: TGTGCCAGCAGCTCGGCCCCGGGACAGGGTTTCGGCTACACCTTC

v_call: TRBV27
j_call: TRBJ2-1
d_call: TRBD2
clone_size: few
cdr3_aa: CASSLLGTSGGIDNEQFF
cdr3_nt: TGTGCCAGCAGTTTACTGGGGACTAGCGGGGGGATAGACAATGAGCAGTTCTTC

v_call: TRBV7-2
j_call: TRBJ1-5
d_call: NA
clone_size: NA
cdr3_aa: CASSDQQGFGQPQHF
cdr3_nt: TGTGCCAGCAGCGACCAACAGGGATTCGGTCAGCCCCAGCATTTT

v_call: TRBV29-1
j_call: TRBJ2-5
d_call: TRBD1
clone_size: NA
cdr3_aa: CSVEIGWETGVQETQYF
cdr3_nt: TGCAGCGTTGAAATTGGCTGGGAGACAGGGGTTCAAGAGACCCAGTACTTC

v_call: TRBV5-1
j_call: TRBJ2-3
d_call: TRBD2
clone_size: NA
cdr3_aa: CASSRGLAGATDTQYF
cdr3_nt: TGCGCCAGCAGCCGGGGACTAGCGGGGGCCACAGATACGCAGTATTTT

v_call: TRBV4-1
j_call: TRBJ2-5
d_call: NA
clone_size: many
cdr3_aa: CASSSGAQETQYF
cdr3_nt: TGCGCCAGCAGTTCAGGGGCCCAAGAGACCCAGTACTTC

v_call: TRBV11-2
j_call: TRBJ1-6
d_call: NA
clone_size: NA
cdr3_aa: CASSLPSGSPLHF
cdr3_nt: TGTGCCAGCAGCCTGCCGAGCGGGTCACCCCTCCACTTT

v_call: TRBV6-5
j_call: TRBJ1-2
d_call: TRBD1
clone_size: NA
cdr3_aa: CASSTRDRGSSSYGYTF
cdr3_nt: TGTGCCAGCAGTACACGGGACAGGGGCTCATCTAGCTATGGCTACACCTTC

v_call: TRBV20-1
j_call: TRBJ1-1
d_call: NA
clone_size: NA
cdr3_aa: CSAREAGNTEAFF
cdr3_nt: TGCAGTGCTAGAGAGGCCGGGAACACTGAAGCTTTCTTT

v_call: TRBV7-3
j_call: TRBJ1-1
d_call: NA
clone_size: few
cdr3_aa: CASRPDRNTEAFF
cdr3_nt: TGTGCCAGCAGACCCGACAGAAACACTGAAGCTTTCTTT

v_call: TRBV19
j_call: TRBJ2-1
d_call: TRBD1
clone_size: NA
cdr3_aa: CASSMGRQGLLNNEQFF
cdr3_nt: TGTGCCAGTAGTATGGGGAGACAGGGGCTACTAAACAATGAGCAGTTCTTC

v_call: TRBV20-1
j_call: TRBJ2-7
d_call: NA
clone_size: few
cdr3_aa: CSARPSGSYEQYF
cdr3_nt: TGCAGTGCAAGACCTTCGGGGTCCTACGAGCAGTACTTC

v_call: TRBV15
j_call: TRBJ2-1
d_call: NA
clone_size: NA
cdr3_aa: CATSRVQLGGYNEQFF
cdr3_nt: TGTGCCACCAGCAGAGTGCAACTAGGAGGGTACAATGAGCAGTTCTTC

v_call: TRBV18
j_call: TRBJ1-5
d_call: NA
clone_size: NA
cdr3_aa: CASSPGDSGYYQPQHF
cdr3_nt: TGTGCCAGCTCACCCGGTGACTCGGGCTATTATCAGCCCCAGCATTTT

v_call: TRBV4-1
j_call: TRBJ1-2
d_call: NA
clone_size: many
cdr3_aa: CASSRDQDYGYTF
cdr3_nt: TGCGCCAGCAGCCGGGACCAGGACTATGGCTACACCTTC

v_call: TRBV24-1
j_call: TRBJ1-4
d_call: NA
clone_size: few
cdr3_aa: CATSDFRDEKLFF
cdr3_nt: TGTGCCACCAGTGATTTCAGGGATGAAAAACTGTTTTTT

v_call: TRBV4-3
j_call: TRBJ1-4
d_call: TRBD1
clone_size: NA
cdr3_aa: CASSQDFGQTGSSTNEKLFF
cdr3_nt: TGCGCCAGCAGCCAAGATTTCGGACAGACAGGGTCTTCAACTAATGAAAAACTGTTTTTT

v_call: TRBV7-7
j_call: TRBJ2-5
d_call: NA
clone_size: NA
cdr3_aa: CASSRRLRETQYF
cdr3_nt: TGTGCCAGCAGCCGGCGGCTTCGTGAGACCCAGTACTTC

v_call: TRBV15
j_call: TRBJ2-5
d_call: TRBD2
clone_size: NA
cdr3_aa: CATSSPGLGYQETQYF
cdr3_nt: TGTGCCACCAGCTCACCGGGACTAGGGTATCAAGAGACCCAGTACTTC

v_call: TRBV18
j_call: TRBJ1-2
d_call: NA
clone_size: few
cdr3_aa: CASSPPTRVLYGYTF
cdr3_nt: TGTGCCAGCTCACCACCAACTAGAGTTCTCTATGGCTACACCTTC

v_call: TRBV4-3
j_call: TRBJ2-5
d_call: NA
clone_size: NA
cdr3_aa: CASSQDPGGTRPETQYF
cdr3_nt: TGCGCCAGCAGCCAAGATCCCGGGGGGACACGTCCGGAGACCCAGTACTTC

v_call: TRBV27
j_call: TRBJ1-2
d_call: NA
clone_size: NA
cdr3_aa: CASSLSQGRGDYGYTF
cdr3_nt: TGTGCCAGCAGTTTATCTCAAGGGAGGGGTGACTATGGCTACACCTTC

v_call: TRBV4-3
j_call: TRBJ2-7
d_call: NA
clone_size: few
cdr3_aa: CASSPSPGPYEQYF
cdr3_nt: TGCGCCAGCAGCCCCTCCCCCGGGCCCTACGAGCAGTACTTC

v_call: TRBV9
j_call: TRBJ2-1
d_call: NA
clone_size: NA
cdr3_aa: CASSVERYRRNEQFF
cdr3_nt: TGTGCCAGCAGCGTAGAGCGATACCGGCGAAATGAGCAGTTCTTC

v_call: TRBV3-1
j_call: TRBJ2-3
d_call: NA
clone_size: NA
cdr3_aa: CASSQVAGAPDTQYF
cdr3_nt: TGTGCCAGCAGCCAAGTGGCGGGGGCACCCGATACGCAGTATTTT

v_call: TRBV20-1
j_call: TRBJ2-1
d_call: NA
clone_size: NA
cdr3_aa: CSATVGDEGLNRFF
cdr3_nt: TGCAGTGCTACCGTGGGAGATGAGGGCTTGAATCGGTTCTTC

v_call: TRBV4-2
j_call: TRBJ1-3
d_call: NA
clone_size: NA
cdr3_aa: CASSQAGGGNTIYF
cdr3_nt: TGTGCCAGCAGCCAAGCCGGGGGGGGAAACACCATATATTTT

v_call: TRBV7-2
j_call: TRBJ2-6
d_call: TRBD2
clone_size: NA
cdr3_aa: CASSGSGGSSGANVLTF
cdr3_nt: TGTGCCAGCAGCGGTAGCGGGGGGAGCTCTGGGGCCAACGTCCTGACTTTC

v_call: TRBV6-2/TRBV6-3
j_call: TRBJ2-2
d_call: NA
clone_size: NA
cdr3_aa: CASSYRRGTVNTGELFF
cdr3_nt: TGTGCCAGCAGTTACCGGCGGGGGACAGTAAACACCGGGGAGCTGTTTTTT

v_call: TRBV6-1
j_call: TRBJ1-1
d_call: TRBD1
clone_size: few
cdr3_aa: CASRRGTGGAVDTEAFF
cdr3_nt: TGTGCCAGCAGGAGGGGGACAGGGGGCGCCGTGGACACTGAAGCTTTCTTT

v_call: TRBV4-1
j_call: TRBJ2-1
d_call: NA
clone_size: NA
cdr3_aa: CASSHISSEAYNEQFF
cdr3_nt: TGCGCCAGCAGCCACATCTCTAGCGAGGCCTACAATGAGCAGTTCTTC

v_call: TRBV7-9
j_call: TRBJ1-2
d_call: TRBD1
clone_size: few
cdr3_aa: CASTQDRGNGYTF
cdr3_nt: TGTGCCAGCACCCAGGACAGGGGTAATGGCTACACCTTC

v_call: TRBV6-1
j_call: TRBJ2-2
d_call: NA
clone_size: NA
cdr3_aa: CAIYLHRTRHTGELFF
cdr3_nt: TGTGCCATCTACCTTCACCGGACACGACATACCGGGGAGCTGTTTTTT

v_call: TRBV12-3/TRBV12-4
j_call: TRBJ2-1
d_call: TRBD1
clone_size: many
cdr3_aa: CASSLGQGPYSYNEQFF
cdr3_nt: TGTGCCAGCAGTTTGGGACAGGGCCCCTACTCCTACAATGAGCAGTTCTTC

v_call: TRBV12-3/TRBV12-4
j_call: TRBJ2-2
d_call: TRBD1
clone_size: NA
cdr3_aa: CASRLQGTNTGELFF
cdr3_nt: TGTGCCAGCAGGCTACAGGGGACGAACACCGGGGAGCTGTTTTTT

v_call: TRBV3-1
j_call: TRBJ2-7
d_call: NA
clone_size: NA
cdr3_aa: CASSQGRGEQYF
cdr3_nt: TGTGCCAGCAGCCAAGGAAGAGGCGAGCAGTACTTC

v_call: TRBV4-3
j_call: TRBJ2-7
d_call: NA
clone_size: NA
cdr3_aa: CASSQGAASSYEQYF
cdr3_nt: TGCGCCAGCAGCCAGGGGGCTGCGAGCTCCTACGAGCAGTACTTC

v_call: TRBV20-1
j_call: TRBJ1-3
d_call: NA
clone_size: NA
cdr3_aa: CSALYPGDGNTIYF
cdr3_nt: TGCAGTGCCCTGTACCCAGGGGACGGAAACACCATATATTTT

v_call: TRBV29-1
j_call: TRBJ2-1
d_call: TRBD1
clone_size: NA
cdr3_aa: CSVDGTVRDNEQFF
cdr3_nt: TGCAGCGTGGACGGGACAGTGAGAGACAATGAGCAGTTCTTC

v_call: TRBV6-2/TRBV6-3
j_call: TRBJ2-7
d_call: NA
clone_size: few
cdr3_aa: CASSPWDTDYEQYF
cdr3_nt: TGTGCCAGCAGTCCGTGGGACACCGACTACGAGCAGTACTTC

v_call: TRBV7-7
j_call: TRBJ2-1
d_call: NA
clone_size: NA
cdr3_aa: CASSLTRGYNEQFF
cdr3_nt: TGTGCTAGCAGCTTAACTCGCGGATACAATGAGCAGTTCTTC

v_call: TRBV7-9
j_call: TRBJ2-2
d_call: NA
clone_size: few
cdr3_aa: CASSPGATAGELFF
cdr3_nt: TGTGCCAGCAGCCCGGGCGCGACCGCCGGGGAGCTGTTTTTT

v_call: TRBV20-1
j_call: TRBJ2-1
d_call: NA
clone_size: few
cdr3_aa: CSARDLPGLLYNEQFF
cdr3_nt: TGCAGTGCTAGAGATCTACCGGGACTTCTCTACAATGAGCAGTTCTTC

v_call: TRBV3-1
j_call: TRBJ2-5
d_call: NA
clone_size: NA
cdr3_aa: CASSPGTTYQETQYF
cdr3_nt: TGTGCCAGCAGCCCCGGGACCACGTACCAAGAGACCCAGTACTTC

v_call: TRBV24-1
j_call: TRBJ1-4
d_call: NA
clone_size: few
cdr3_aa: CATTRIYEKLFF
cdr3_nt: TGTGCCACCACAAGGATTTATGAAAAACTGTTTTTT

v_call: TRBV5-1
j_call: TRBJ1-1
d_call: TRBD1
clone_size: NA
cdr3_aa: CASSLGAGGTEAFF
cdr3_nt: TGCGCCAGCAGCTTGGGAGCAGGGGGGACTGAAGCTTTCTTT

v_call: TRBV3-1
j_call: TRBJ2-2
d_call: NA
clone_size: NA
cdr3_aa: CASRENTRSGELFF
cdr3_nt: TGTGCCAGCAGAGAAAACACTAGGTCCGGGGAGCTGTTTTTT

v_call: TRBV5-5
j_call: TRBJ2-3
d_call: NA
clone_size: NA
cdr3_aa: CASSAPPRGPDTQYF
cdr3_nt: TGTGCCAGCAGCGCCCCTCCCAGGGGTCCAGATACGCAGTATTTT

v_call: TRBV6-1
j_call: TRBJ1-5
d_call: TRBD1
clone_size: few
cdr3_aa: CASRDRSLQGRNQPQHF
cdr3_nt: TGTGCCAGCAGGGACAGGTCTCTGCAAGGTCGCAATCAGCCCCAGCATTTT

v_call: TRBV7-2
j_call: TRBJ2-7
d_call: TRBD1
clone_size: once
cdr3_aa: CASSLDPPVVGDSSYGQYF
cdr3_nt: TGTGCCAGCAGCTTAGACCCGCCGGTGGTAGGGGACAGCTCCTACGGGCAGTACTTC

v_call: TRBV6-6
j_call: TRBJ1-6
d_call: NA
clone_size: NA
cdr3_aa: CASRDLVNSPLHF
cdr3_nt: TGTGCCAGCAGGGATTTGGTTAATTCACCCCTCCACTTT

v_call: TRBV10-3
j_call: TRBJ2-3
d_call: NA
clone_size: NA
cdr3_aa: CAISESGGAPGDTQYF
cdr3_nt: TGTGCCATCAGTGAGTCTGGCGGGGCCCCGGGAGATACGCAGTATTTT

v_call: TRBV6-2/TRBV6-3
j_call: TRBJ2-1
d_call: NA
clone_size: NA
cdr3_aa: CASSAGPWDEQFF
cdr3_nt: TGTGCCAGCTCGGCAGGACCCTGGGATGAGCAGTTCTTC

v_call: TRBV7-9
j_call: TRBJ2-1
d_call: NA
clone_size: NA
cdr3_aa: CASVSGRRPLYYNEQFF
cdr3_nt: TGTGCCAGCGTCTCAGGGCGCAGGCCACTTTACTACAATGAGCAGTTCTTC

v_call: TRBV12-3/TRBV12-4
j_call: TRBJ2-2
d_call: TRBD1
clone_size: NA
cdr3_aa: CASTYKTGGVGAGELFF
cdr3_nt: TGTGCCAGCACTTACAAGACAGGGGGCGTTGGAGCCGGGGAGCTGTTTTTT

v_call: TRBV7-9
j_call: TRBJ2-1
d_call: NA
clone_size: few
cdr3_aa: CASSPFQREDNEQFF
cdr3_nt: TGTGCCAGCAGCCCATTCCAGAGGGAAGACAATGAGCAGTTCTTC